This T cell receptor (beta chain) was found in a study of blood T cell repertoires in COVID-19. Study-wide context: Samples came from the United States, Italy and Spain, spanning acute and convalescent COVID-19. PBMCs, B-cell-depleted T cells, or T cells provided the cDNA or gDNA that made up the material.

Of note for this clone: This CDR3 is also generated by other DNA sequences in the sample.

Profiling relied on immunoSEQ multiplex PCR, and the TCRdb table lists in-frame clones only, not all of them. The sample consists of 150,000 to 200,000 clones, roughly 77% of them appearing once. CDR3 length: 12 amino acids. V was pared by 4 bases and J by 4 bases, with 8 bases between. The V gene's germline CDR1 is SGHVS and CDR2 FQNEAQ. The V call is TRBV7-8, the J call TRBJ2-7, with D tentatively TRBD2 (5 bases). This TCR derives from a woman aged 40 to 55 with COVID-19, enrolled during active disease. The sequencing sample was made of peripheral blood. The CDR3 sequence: CASSWTDYEQYF. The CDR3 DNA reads TGTGCCAGCAGCTGGACTGATTACGAGCAGTACTTC.